Shown below are 10 T cell receptor beta chains from a single sample sequenced in a study of early T cells in non-severe SARS-CoV-2 infection. TCRdb reanalysed the 5' RACE reads using MiXCR and keeps one entry per CDR3 protein. The sample carries approximately 89,000 distinct CDR3 sequences, over 12% recorded once. The specimen was whole blood. These receptors originate from an adult who was a healthcare worker with PCR-confirmed SARS-CoV-2 infection or an uninfected control (not recorded which).

The chain is built from TRBV7-2 and TRBJ2-7; D is perhaps TRBD2 (5 bases). Germline V gene sequence: CDR1 SGHTA, CDR2 FQGNSA. Trimming removed 1 base from V and 4 bases from J, with 17 bases in between. The CDR3 has 16 residues. The CDR3 bases are TGTGCCAGCAGCTTAGGTGGAGGAAGGGCCGAATACGAGCAGTACTTC. It codes for CASSLGGGRAEYEQYF.

The chain combines TRBV7-9 with TRBJ1-5, with TRBD1 as a possible D gene (5 bases). The germline gives CDR1 SEHNR, CDR2 FQNEAQ (reference sequence). CDR3 size: 14 residues. V was shortened by 5 bases and J by 6 bases, with 14 bases between the two germline ends. The CDR3 here is CASSTTGTSQPQHF. The CDR3 DNA sequence: TGTGCCAGCAGCACCACCGGGACGTCTCAGCCCCAGCATTTT.

The chain recombines TRBV9 with TRBJ1-6; D gene ambiguous. Trimming took off 0 bases at V and 14 bases at J, with 12 bases between the two ends. The germline V gene encodes CDR1 SGDLS and CDR2 YYNGEE. This CDR3 region has 13 residues. CDR3 sequence: CASSVVPGGALHF. Written as DNA, the CDR3 is TGTGCCAGCAGCGTAGTGCCAGGTGGGGCCCTCCACTTT. Full variable domain (rest looked up from reference TRBV9 and TRBJ1-6): DSGVTQTPKHLITATGQRVTLRCSPRSGDLSVYWYQQSLDQGLQFLIQYYNGEERAKGNILERFSAQQFPDLHSELNLSSLELGDSALYFCASSVVPGGALHFGNGTRLTVT.

This clonotype has more than one count but fewer than ten. This chain joins TRBV29-1 and TRBJ2-5; D call uncertain. The length of the CDR3 is 14 residues. The germline V gene has CDR1 SQVTM and CDR2 ANQGSEA. With 1 base removed from V and 7 bases from J, the gap between germline ends came to 16 bases. The CDR3 nucleotides are TGCAGCGTTGAAGCTCCTAGTTTACTTGGGACCCAGTACTTC. Translated: CSVEAPSLLGTQYF.

The rearrangement joins TRBV7-2 to TRBJ2-3; TRBD2 agrees at 9 bases. The CDR3 runs to 16 residues. The V gene's germline CDR1 is SGHTA and CDR2 FQGNSA. Losses at the gene ends were 4 bases for V and 6 bases for J; bases not matched to a gene: 11. CDR3 in DNA: TGTGCCAGCAGCTCTCGCCCCGGACTAGCGACTGATACGCAGTATTTT. It encodes CASSSRPGLATDTQYF.

CDR3 sequence reads: CSAERTDTQYF. The CDR3 DNA follows: TGCAGCGCGGAGAGAACAGATACGCAGTATTTT. The genes are TRBV29-1 and TRBJ2-3; no clear D. Deletions cut 7 bases from V and 3 bases from J, with 8 bases between. There are 11 residues in the CDR3. Germline assignment: CDR1 SQVTM and CDR2 ANQGSEA.

The sample holds a few counts of this clonotype. This chain joins TRBV20-1 and TRBJ2-5, with 8 bases aligning to TRBD2. CDR1 DFQATT and CDR2 SNEGSKA come from the germline V gene (reference sequence). V lost 5 bases, J lost 2 bases, and 10 bases stayed unmatched. This CDR3 has 15 amino acids. CDR3 sequence reads: CSAPFISGSQETQYF. The CDR3, as DNA: TGCAGTGCTCCATTCATCAGCGGGAGTCAAGAGACCCAGTACTTC.

This clonotype was found a few times. This chain connects TRBV2 to TRBJ1-5; D is unclear. The CDR3 spans 15 residues. Germline V gene data show CDR1 as SNHLY and CDR2 as FYNNEI. V lost 6 bases to trimming and J lost 2 bases, with 14 bases between them. In DNA form, the CDR3 reads TGTGCCAGCAGCGAGGGAAAGATAGGCAATCAGCCCCAGCATTTT. Amino acids: CASSEGKIGNQPQHF.

V and J are TRBV20-1 and TRBJ2-5; tentatively, D is TRBD1 (5 bases). Germline V CDR1 and CDR2: DFQATT, SNEGSKA (reference sequence). V lost 5 bases, J lost 1 base, and 11 bases lay in between. This CDR3 has 13 residues. CDR3 bases: TGCAGTGCTCCAGGACACCTCCAAGAGACCCAGTACTTC. Translated: CSAPGHLQETQYF.

In this sample, this clonotype turned up many times. The germline gene is not matched at one end of the junction; a read error may be the cause. The rearrangement joins TRBV7-7 to TRBJ2-1, with 9 bases matching TRBD2. CDR1 and CDR2 (germline): SSHAT, FNYEAQ (reference sequence). The CDR3 loop spans 16 amino acids. The CDR3 nucleotides are TGTGCTAGCAGCCCGGGGACTAGCCTCCTTGGGGGTGAGCAGTTCTTC. As protein: CASSPGTSLLGGEQFF.